The text below deals with one TCR beta chain. The sample comes from a study of T cell changes during pregnancy in multiple sclerosis. Profiled with immunoSEQ multiplex PCR; TCRdb holds only in-frame clones, not every one. The data show fewer than 90,000 clones, about 93% seen once. This CDR3 is 15 amino acids long. The V and J genes are TRBV21-1 and TRBJ2-7; TRBD2 was called by the table and not checked on the DNA. TRBV21-1 is recorded as a pseudogene. The receptor's source is a female donor in good health, enrolled as a control in a pregnancy study. The source material was peripheral blood, sampled after pregnancy. The CDR3: CASSRSGRDGYEQYF. The CDR3 DNA sequence: TGTGCCAGCAGCCGTAGCGGGAGGGATGGATACGAGCAGTACTTC.